These T cell receptor beta chains were read from a single sample in a study of identical twins. TCRdb called the 5' RACE reads again in MiXCR, with one record for every CDR3 protein. The sample lists 500,000 to 600,000 distinct CDR3 sequences, 22% occurring once. This sample also belongs to another study, concerning T cells expressing NK-cell markers.

Sequencing was done on a sample of CD4+ T cells sorted from blood. Receptor source: a young woman in good health. The CDR3 runs from the conserved cysteine through the conserved F or W.

v_call cdr3_length cdr3_aa
TRBV29-1 20 CSVERMQKGRGGRPYNEQFF
TRBV20-1 11 CSGFDNREQFF
TRBV5-1 13 CASTLGAYNEQFF
TRBV6-1 14 CASTIARYTGELFF
TRBV5-1 16 CASSGGLAVSYNEQFF
TRBV20-1 15 CSAERRSGGLDTQYF
TRBV9 15 CASSVDLGAPGEQFF
TRBV19 11 CASTQDFEQFF
TRBV11-2 19 CASSFVSTAGVPSYNEQFF
TRBV11-1 18 CASSLKFGIAGREETQYF
TRBV4-2 15 CASSQDGTTKETQYF
TRBV9 14 CASSSTGPTDTQYF
TRBV2 14 CASSRAQVQETQYF
TRBV6-5 18 CASSYSIRGGGALYEQYF
TRBV7-9 13 CASSPAGNTEAFF
TRBV25-1 14 CASRDPYTTDTQYF
TRBV12-3/TRBV12-4 17 CASSLGTGSSGANVLTF